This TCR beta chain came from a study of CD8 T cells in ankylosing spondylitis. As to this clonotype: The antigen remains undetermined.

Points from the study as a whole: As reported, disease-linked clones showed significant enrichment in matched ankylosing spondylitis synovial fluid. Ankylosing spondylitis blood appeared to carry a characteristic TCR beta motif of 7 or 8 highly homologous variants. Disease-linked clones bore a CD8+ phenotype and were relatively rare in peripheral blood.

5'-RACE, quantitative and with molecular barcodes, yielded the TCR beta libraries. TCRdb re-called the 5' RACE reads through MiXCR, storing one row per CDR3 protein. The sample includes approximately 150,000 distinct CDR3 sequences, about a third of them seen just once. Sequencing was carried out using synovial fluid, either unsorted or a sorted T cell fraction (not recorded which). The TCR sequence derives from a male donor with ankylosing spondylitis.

CDR3 DNA sequence: TGCAGTGCTAGGGTCGGTAGCGGATCCTACGAGCAGTACTTC. Protein sequence: CSARVGSGSYEQYF. V usage is TRBV20-1 and J usage is TRBJ2-7; D possibly corresponds to TRBD2 (6 bases). V shed 3 bases and J shed 1 base, with 13 bases lying between them. The CDR3 covers 14 residues. Germline loops: CDR1 DFQATT, CDR2 SNEGSKA (reference sequence).